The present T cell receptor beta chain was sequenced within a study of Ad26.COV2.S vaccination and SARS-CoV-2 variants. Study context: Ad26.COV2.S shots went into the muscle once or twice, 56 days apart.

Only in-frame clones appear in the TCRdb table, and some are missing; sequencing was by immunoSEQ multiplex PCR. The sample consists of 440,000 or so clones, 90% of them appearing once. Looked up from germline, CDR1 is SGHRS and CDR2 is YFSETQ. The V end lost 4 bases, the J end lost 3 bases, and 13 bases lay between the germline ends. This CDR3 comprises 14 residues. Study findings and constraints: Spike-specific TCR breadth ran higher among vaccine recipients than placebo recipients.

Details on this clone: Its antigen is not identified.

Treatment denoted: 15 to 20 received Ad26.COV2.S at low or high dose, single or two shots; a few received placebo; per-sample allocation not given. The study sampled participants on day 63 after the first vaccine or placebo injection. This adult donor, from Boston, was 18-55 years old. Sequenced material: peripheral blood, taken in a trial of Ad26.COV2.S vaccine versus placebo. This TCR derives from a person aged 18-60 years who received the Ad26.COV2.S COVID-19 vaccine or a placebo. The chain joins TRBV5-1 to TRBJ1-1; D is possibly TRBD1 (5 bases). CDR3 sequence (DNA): TGCGCCAGCAGCACAGGACGGGGCGACACTGAAGCTTTCTTT. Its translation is CASSTGRGDTEAFF.